This entry describes one T cell receptor beta chain. Its target antigen remains unknown. No base quality values were provided; no much bigger clone lies one nucleotide off. This specimen belongs to a study of T-cell memory formation after mild COVID-19 (dated by TCRdb to 2020 to 2022). Study-level background: TCR sequence clusters from the two donors were found to be largely donor specific. Two young, previously healthy adult volunteers, one female and one male, were included in the cohort. In a couple of donors, T-cell clones that expanded and contracted after mild COVID-19 were tracked by sequencing TCRalpha and TCRbeta repertoires over time. On the study overall, not on this receptor specifically: Contracting CD4+ clones turned up mainly in the CM and EM memory subsets, whereas EMRA was where CD8+ clones were enriched. Some responding clones were detected in pre-infection memory, suggesting pre-existing cross-reactive memory T cells joined the SARS-CoV-2 response. SARS-CoV-2 specificity was not confirmed for the second-wave clones peaking on day 37. Only a couple of mild cases were covered by the study, and larger cohorts that include severe cases with pre-infection samples were considered necessary. From day 15 to 85, contracting clones showed balanced CD4/CD8 phenotypes, whereas a second wave of clones that expanded from day 15 to 37 leaned towards CD4+.

The cysteine opens and the phenylalanine closes a CDR3 of 14 amino acids. Only the CDR3 part of the read is kept: 42 bases, read in frame from the first base. Looking up the germline V gene yields CDR1 SGHVS and CDR2 FQNEAQ. Trimming takes 5 bases from V and 5 bases from J, and the germline ends sit 13 bases apart. Sequencing took place on an Illumina NovaSeq 6000. Using 5'RACE with constant-segment primers, TCRalpha and TCRbeta cDNA libraries were constructed, with sample barcodes and unique molecular identifiers added in the process. Trizol reagent was used to extract RNA from every sample. The libraries were amplified in two PCR steps, and the second step added a second sample barcode and Illumina TruSeq adapters. Sequencing of libraries was performed on an Illumina NovaSeq with 2 x 150 bp paired-end reads. Regarding the original processing steps: With migec v1.2.7, reads were demultiplexed and then collapsed into UMI-guided consensus sequences. Using mixcr v2.1.11, the UMI consensuses were aligned to TRA and TRB V and J templates and assembled into clonotypes. A clonotype was counted as expanded or contracted only when both edgeR and NoisET called the clonotype significant, with the noise models trained on biological replicates. For edgeR calls, the cutoffs were a false discovery rate-adjusted p below 0.01 and a log2 fold-change threshold of 1. PCA with hierarchical clustering of max-normalized trajectories of the 1000 most abundant clonotypes was used as exploratory dynamics analysis. The CD4 or CD8 phenotype of responding clones was assigned using the separately sequenced CD4+ and CD8+ repertoires. TCRdb applied fastp at Q25 and MiXCR to the public reads, then kept only in-frame beta chains. All rows with the same CDR3 protein become a single entry with the most common DNA and genes. In this record, the V and J calls reflect TCRdb's handling and not the investigators' own analysis. For this sample the table gives a few hundred thousand distinct CDR3 sequences, of which around 28% were detected only once. Approximately 13% of the sample belongs to the ten largest clones.

PBMCs were isolated by Ficoll-Paque density gradient centrifugation. The chain was built from TRBV7-8 and TRBJ2-1; the D gene is not confidently resolved. The TCR was taken from an adult woman who had mild COVID-19 (a few samples of this study predate the infection). The sample titles of this study are shuffled in the database, so cell type and time point are left out; the donor was told from shared clones. Sample: PBMCs or a T cell subset sorted from them (not recorded which). Here is the DNA: TGTGCCAGCAGCGCCCCCCCCCTCGACAATGAGCAGTTCTTC. This translates into CASSAPPLDNEQFF. The CDR3 plus the reference TRBV7-8 and TRBJ2-1 genes for the other parts give the full variable domain: GAGVSQSPRYKVAKRGQDVALRCDPISGHVSLFWYQQALGQGPEFLTYFQNEAQLDKSGLPSDRFFAERPEGSVSTLKIQRTQQEDSAVYLCASSAPPLDNEQFFGPGTRLTVL.